The clone carrying this T cell receptor beta chain was seen ten or more times. The target antigen is unknown. This entry is derived from a study of beta chain features in type 1 diabetes. Whole-study results and caveats: People with Type 1 diabetes carried modestly yet significantly shorter TCRB CDR3s in all four CD4+ subsets.

cDNA synthesis used the whole RNA isolate, giving expressed TCRB sequences. The data were produced by immunoSEQ multiplex PCR, yet TCRdb's version contains in-frame clones alone and is incomplete. The repertoire has about 160,000 clones, 7.8% of them found once; the top ten carry approximately 0.85%. The CDR3 sequence is 14 residues long. With V trimmed by 7 bases and J by 5 bases, 8 bases remained unmatched. Germline CDR1 is SQVTM and CDR2 is ANQGSEA. The genes are TRBV29-1 and TRBJ2-1; 10 bases match TRBD2. The receptor was derived from a woman between 40 and 50 years old with type 1 diabetes. Sequenced input: central memory CD4+ T cells from blood. The CDR3 loop reads CSAAGTSEHNEQFF. The CDR3 region has the DNA TGCAGCGCCGCCGGGACTAGCGAACACAATGAGCAGTTCTTC.